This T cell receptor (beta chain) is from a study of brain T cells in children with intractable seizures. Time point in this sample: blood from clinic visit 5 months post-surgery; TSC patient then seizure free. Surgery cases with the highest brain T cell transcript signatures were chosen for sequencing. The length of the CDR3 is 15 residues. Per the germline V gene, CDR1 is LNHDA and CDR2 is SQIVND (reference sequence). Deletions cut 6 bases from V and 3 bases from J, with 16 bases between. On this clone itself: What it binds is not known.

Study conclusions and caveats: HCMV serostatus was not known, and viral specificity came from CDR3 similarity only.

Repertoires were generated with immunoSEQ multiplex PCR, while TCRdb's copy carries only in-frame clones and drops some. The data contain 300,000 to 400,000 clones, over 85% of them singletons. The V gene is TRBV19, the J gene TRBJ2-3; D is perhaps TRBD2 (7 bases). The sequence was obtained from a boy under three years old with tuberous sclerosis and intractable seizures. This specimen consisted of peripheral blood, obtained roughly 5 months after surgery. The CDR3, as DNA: TGTGCCAGTAGAAATCGGGGGGCACCAACAGATACGCAGTATTTT. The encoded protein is CASRNRGAPTDTQYF.